These T cell receptor beta chains were read from a single sample in a study of memory CD4+ T cells and cytomegalovirus serostatus. Repertoires were generated with immunoSEQ multiplex PCR, while TCRdb's copy carries only in-frame clones and drops some. The sample consists of about 31,000 clones, approximately 72% of them appearing once. The sequencing sample was made of memory CD4+ T cells from blood. Receptors were obtained from an adult in good health and CMV-seronegative. Some clones in this sample may be carry-over from other donors' samples. CDR3s include the opening cysteine and the closing phenylalanine or tryptophan. A D gene is named only where the DNA matches it firmly. Clone size, where shown, is once, few, many, or a class for clones that have expanded.

v_gene	d_gene	j_gene	abundance	CDR3nt	CDR3aa
TRBV28	.	TRBJ1-3	.	TGTGCCAGCAGTTTACGTTGGGGTTCGGGTGGAAACACCATATATTTT	CASSLRWGSGGNTIYF
TRBV27	TRBD1	TRBJ1-2	.	TGTGCCAGCAGGAACAGGGGCGCCGGCTACACCTTC	CASRNRGAGYTF
TRBV10-3	TRBD1	TRBJ1-5	.	TGTGCCATCAGCCGGGACAGTGATCAGCCCCAGCATTTT	CAISRDSDQPQHF
TRBV29-1	TRBD2	TRBJ2-1	.	TGCAGCGCTTCGACGGCGGGGGGCTCAAGCGAGCAGTTCTTC	CSASTAGGSSEQFF
TRBV5-6	TRBD1	TRBJ1-1	.	TGTGCCAGCAGCTGGACCGGGACAGGGGGAGGCACTGAAGCTTTCTTT	CASSWTGTGGGTEAFF
TRBV11-3	.	TRBJ1-1	once	TGTGCCAGCAGCTTATTTCCAGAGAACACTGAAGCTTTCTTT	CASSLFPENTEAFF
TRBV18	.	TRBJ1-1	.	TGTGCCAGCTCACTAGTTGGACAGTTGAACACTGAAGCTTTCTTT	CASSLVGQLNTEAFF
TRBV2	.	TRBJ2-1	.	TGTGCCAGCAGTGATTTTGGTTACGAGCAGTTCTTC	CASSDFGYEQFF
TRBV7-2	TRBD1	TRBJ2-2	.	TGTGCCAGCAGCCGCTCCCCGGGACAGGGACCCGGGGAGCTGTTTTTT	CASSRSPGQGPGELFF
TRBV6-5	.	TRBJ2-2	.	TGTGCCAGCAGCAACCGTTGGAACACCGGGGAGCTGTTTTTT	CASSNRWNTGELFF
TRBV29-1	.	TRBJ1-1	.	TGCGCGGGGTTGAACACTGAAGCTTTCTTT	CAGLNTEAFF
TRBV19	.	TRBJ1-3	.	TGTGCCAGTAGTGACACCGGTCAGGACACCATATATTTT	CASSDTGQDTIYF
TRBV28	.	TRBJ1-2	once	TGTGCCAGCAGTTTAGATTATTTGGTGGGGACTAACTATGGCTACACCTTC	CASSLDYLVGTNYGYTF
TRBV6-6	TRBD1	TRBJ2-6	once	TGTGCCAGCAGTAGGGACCGGGACAGGGGGGCCAACGTCCTGACTTTC	CASSRDRDRGANVLTF
TRBV30	.	TRBJ2-1	.	TGTGCCTGGAGTGTCTTGAGGTACAATGAGCAGTTCTTC	CAWSVLRYNEQFF
TRBV6-1	.	TRBJ1-2	.	TGTGCCAGCAGTGAAGCCGGACCGACTACCTATGGCTACACCTTC	CASSEAGPTTYGYTF
TRBV28	TRBD1	TRBJ1-5	.	TGTGCCAGCAGAACAACCAGGGGGCTTCAGCCCCAGCATTTT	CASRTTRGLQPQHF
TRBV30	TRBD1	TRBJ1-4	.	TGTGCCTGGGCAGAACCCGGGACAGGGAAAAAACTGTTTTTT	CAWAEPGTGKKLFF
TRBV7-9	.	TRBJ1-5	.	TGTGCCAGCAGCTCCCGGACCCAGCCCCAGCATTTT	CASSSRTQPQHF
TRBV29-1	TRBD1	TRBJ1-1	.	TGCAGCGTTAAAACAGGGGGCCCGTACACTGAAGCTTTCTTT	CSVKTGGPYTEAFF
TRBV27	.	TRBJ1-6	.	TGTGCCAGCAGTTTAGGGGGCTATAATTCACCCCTCCACTTT	CASSLGGYNSPLHF
TRBV6-1	.	TRBJ2-2	once	TGTGCCAGCAGTGAAGTTGGGGGCCCCGGGGAGCTGTTTTTT	CASSEVGGPGELFF
TRBV28	.	TRBJ1-3	.	TGTGCCAGCAGGTCTGGTAGGGGTGCAGTAAACACCATATATTTT	CASRSGRGAVNTIYF
TRBV7-2	TRBD1	TRBJ1-1	.	TGTGCCAGCAGCTTGGGACAGCCGAACACTGAAGCTTTCTTT	CASSLGQPNTEAFF
TRBV7-2	TRBD2	TRBJ2-5	once	TGTGCCAGCAGACCCACTGTGGTTAGCGGGGAAAAAGAGACCCAGTACTTC	CASRPTVVSGEKETQYF
TRBV9	.	TRBJ1-2	.	TGTGCCAGCAGCGTAGATCCAGGCGGAACCTATGGCTACACCTTC	CASSVDPGGTYGYTF
TRBV7-7	TRBD2	TRBJ2-4	.	TGTGCCCGAAAGTACAGCGGGGGGCCCAAAAACATTCAGTACTTC	CARKYSGGPKNIQYF
TRBV7-9	.	TRBJ2-7	.	TGTGCCAGCAGCTTAGTGACGGGGGTTTTTGATGAGCAGTACTTC	CASSLVTGVFDEQYF
TRBV7-8	.	TRBJ2-5	.	TGTGCCAGCAGCTTAGGTTTTAGTACCCAAGAGACCCAGTACTTC	CASSLGFSTQETQYF
TRBV6-1	TRBD2	TRBJ2-7	.	TGTGCCAGCAGGGAACGCGGGGGGTTCGAGCAGTACTTC	CASRERGGFEQYF
TRBV5-6	TRBD1	TRBJ2-7	.	TGTGCCAGCAACCCTGTAGGACAGGGAAGCTACGAGCAGTACTTC	CASNPVGQGSYEQYF
TRBV6-5	TRBD1	TRBJ1-4	.	TGTGCCAGCAGTATGGGACAGGGGGCGGAAAAACTGTTTTTT	CASSMGQGAEKLFF
TRBV10-3	TRBD1	TRBJ1-2	.	TGTGCCATCAGGGACAGGGACCCCTATGGCTACACCTTC	CAIRDRDPYGYTF
TRBV11-3	TRBD1	TRBJ1-1	.	TGTGCCAGCAGCGACCGGACAGGGAACACTGAAGCTTTCTTT	CASSDRTGNTEAFF
TRBV28	.	TRBJ1-5	.	TGTGCCAGCAGTTTGGTTAGGGAATGGGGTGACCAGCCCCAGCATTTT	CASSLVREWGDQPQHF
TRBV11-2	TRBD1	TRBJ2-7	.	TGTGCCAGCAGCCCCGGGACAGCCTACGAGCAGTACTTC	CASSPGTAYEQYF
TRBV28	TRBD1	TRBJ1-2	.	TGTGCCAGCAGTTTGCCCGGGACAGGGGGCGCGGATGGCTACACCTTC	CASSLPGTGGADGYTF
TRBV7-2	.	TRBJ2-7	once	TGTGCCAGCAGCTCTCGGCGGGGCCCCTACGAGCAGTACTTC	CASSSRRGPYEQYF
TRBV27	.	TRBJ1-1	few	TGTGCCAGCAGTTCGTCTAGGGGAACCGCTGAAGCTTTCTTT	CASSSSRGTAEAFF
TRBV2	.	TRBJ2-5	.	TGTGCCAGCAGGCACGGGACCGAAGAGACCCAGTACTTC	CASRHGTEETQYF
TRBV5-4	.	TRBJ1-6	few	TGTGCCAGCAGCTCCGGAGCCACTAGGCGTTCACCCCTCCACTTT	CASSSGATRRSPLHF
TRBV5-1	.	TRBJ2-5	.	TGCGCCAGCAGCTTGGCCCCGGGGGCCCAAGAGACCCAGTACTTC	CASSLAPGAQETQYF
TRBV4-1	TRBD2	TRBJ2-7	once	TGCGCCAGCAGCCAAGATAAGCGGGGGGGCCTGACCTACGAGCAGTACTTC	CASSQDKRGGLTYEQYF
TRBV6-6	.	TRBJ1-1	.	TGTGCCAGCAGTCCTATGAACACTGAAGCTTTCTTT	CASSPMNTEAFF
TRBV2	TRBD1	TRBJ1-1	.	TGTGCCAGCAGGATCATGACAGGGGGCGGCACTGAAGCTTTCTTT	CASRIMTGGGTEAFF
TRBV6-5	.	TRBJ2-3	.	TGTGCCAGCAGGCCTACTCGGGGGCGCACAGATACGCAGTATTTT	CASRPTRGRTDTQYF
TRBV5-4	.	TRBJ1-1	.	TGTGCCAGCAGCCATCGTACAGGGCGAGGAGCTTTCTTT	CASSHRTGRGAFF
TRBV30	TRBD1	TRBJ1-4	.	TGTGCCTGGAGTGTAACAGGGGTGCTTGAAAAACTGTTTTTT	CAWSVTGVLEKLFF
TRBV7-9	.	TRBJ2-1	.	TGTGCCAGCAGCTTAGCGAATGAGCAGTTCTTC	CASSLANEQFF
TRBV7-9	.	TRBJ2-3	.	TGTGCCAGCAGCTTCGACAGCACAGATACGCAGTATTTT	CASSFDSTDTQYF
TRBV18	.	TRBJ2-1	.	TGTGCCAGCTCACCACCGACCGGAAGGGCCTACAATGAGCAGTTCTTC	CASSPPTGRAYNEQFF
TRBV10-3	.	TRBJ1-6	.	TGTGCCATCAGGTTAGAGGCCTATAATTCACCCCTCCACTTT	CAIRLEAYNSPLHF